The source of this TCR beta chain is a study of ipilimumab plus nivolumab after autologous stem cell transplantation. Some clones are missing from TCRdb's copy, which holds only in-frame ones; the method was immunoSEQ multiplex PCR. The table includes about 18,000 clones, roughly 79% detected once. This CDR3 is 14 amino acids long. Trimming removed 4 bases from V and 4 bases from J, with 14 bases in between. Germline CDR1 reads SGHDT; CDR2 reads YYEEEE. This rearrangement joins TRBV5-6 to TRBJ1-2; D is possibly TRBD1 (5 bases). This receptor was obtained from a male donor with diffuse large B-cell lymphoma. Specimen: PBMCs, collected in a trial of ipilimumab plus nivolumab as post-transplant consolidation. The CDR3 DNA is TGTGCCAGCAGCCCCACCAGGGCCGGCTATGGCTACACCTTC. This translates into CASSPTRAGYGYTF.